This TCR beta chain was identified in a study of T cell repertoires in cytomegalovirus infection (dated by TCRdb to the late 2010s). A note on the overall study: Donor HLA type was relevant to the analysis, because carriage of CMV infection together with the matching HLA type was indicated by public TCR beta signatures.

Reads for this sample came from an Illumina HiSeq 1500. TCRdb reanalyzed the raw reads on its own, using fastp at Q25 for trimming and MiXCR for clone calling, and kept in-frame beta chains. Entries are consolidated by CDR3 protein sequence, retaining the most common genes and DNA. For this sample the table gives about 450,000 distinct CDR3 sequences, of which roughly 30% were detected only once. 12% to 15% of the sample lies in the top ten. From cysteine to phenylalanine, the CDR3 is 13 amino acids long. The sequence is cut down to CDR3 DNA, 39 bases in frame from base 1. The CDR1 and CDR2 encoded by the germline V gene (reference sequence) are PRHDT and FYEKMQ. Trimming takes 2 bases from V and 2 bases from J, and the germline ends sit 7 bases apart. This clonotype occurred a few times. No antigen is known for it. Per-nucleotide qualities are absent, and no much larger clonotype sits a single base away.

Here is what the overall study found, with its caveats: The ex vivo response was dominated by HLA-C-restricted CMV-specific TCR beta clonotypes, which also provided the single most frequent clonotype in two of eight donors. In both this cohort and an independent cohort of 352 donors, the cumulative frequency of public TCR beta family members distinguished carriers of CMV infection plus the relevant HLA type.

The TCR was taken from a human donor in good health (CMV status not recorded). Some clones in this sample may be carry-over from other donors' samples. The V and J segments used are TRBV13 and TRBJ2-7; TRBD2 could be the D gene, as 6 bases match. Sequencing was done on a sample of PBMCs. CDR3 sequence: CASSLSSAYEQYF. The nucleotide sequence reads TGTGCCAGCAGCTTATCTAGCGCCTACGAGCAGTACTTC.